This record concerns one TCR beta chain sequence. This sample is drawn from a study of technical replicates of blood from a few donors. Looked up from germline, CDR1 is PRHDT and CDR2 is FYEKMQ (reference sequence). The CDR3 contains 14 residues. Trimming stripped 4 bases from V and 5 bases from J, with 14 bases between. Only in-frame clones appear in the TCRdb table, and some are missing; sequencing was by immunoSEQ multiplex PCR. Among approximately 100,000 clones listed, roughly 95% were seen once. The receptor was isolated from a human donor in good health. The V gene is TRBV13, the J gene TRBJ2-5; a weak D match, TRBD2 (7 bases). Sample: T cells isolated from PBMCs. CDR3 loop: CASSSGGAGETQYF. Written as DNA, the CDR3 is TGTGCCAGCAGCTCGGGGGGCGCGGGCGAGACCCAGTACTTC.